The clone carrying this T cell receptor (beta chain) was seen once. The antigen is not known. This CDR3 region has 16 residues. V dropped 8 bases and J dropped 9; count of bases not matched to a gene: 16. CDR1 and CDR2 (germline): MGHRA, YSYEKL. These data belong to a study of neoadjuvant anti-PD-1 for oral cavity cancer. Overall study results and limits: After neoadjuvant nivolumab, PBMC T cell clonality was significantly higher in non-responders than responders.

The protocol was immunoSEQ multiplex PCR, while the TCRdb copy is restricted to in-frame clones and leaves out a portion. The data hold some 15,000 clones, with over 70% observed a single time. The source of this sequence is a person aged 40-85 years with oral cavity squamous cell carcinoma. The chain employs TRBV4-1 and TRBJ2-1, with 10 positions matching TRBD2. Sample: PBMCs, taken before nivolumab (anti-PD-1) treatment. The CDR3 DNA follows: TGCGCCAGCGCCGGGACTAGCGCTCCACCCGGGGGTGAGCAGTTCTTC. Protein sequence: CASAGTSAPPGGEQFF.